One sample yielded the 30 T cell receptor beta chains listed below, sequenced in a study of T cell changes during pregnancy in multiple sclerosis. Some clones are missing from TCRdb's copy, which holds only in-frame ones; the method was immunoSEQ multiplex PCR. Counted here are tens of thousands of clones, approximately 92% occurring once; the ten biggest clones make up roughly 1.8%. The source material was CD4+ T cells from peripheral blood mononuclear cells, sampled after pregnancy. The source is a female donor in good health, enrolled as a control in a pregnancy study.

The chain links TRBV9 to TRBJ2-5, with no clear D. V lost 0 bases and J lost 1, with 7 bases in between. The germline CDR1 and CDR2 sequences are SGDLS and YYNGEE. The CDR3 extends over 14 amino acids. The CDR3 DNA reads TGTGCCAGCAGCGTAGGCACAGTCCAAGAGACCCAGTACTTC. Translation gives CASSVGTVQETQYF.

CDR3 amino acids: CASSSDPTGSHSPLHF. The CDR3 DNA is TGTGCCAGCAGCTCAGACCCGACGGGGTCTCATTCACCCCTCCACTTT. The V call is TRBV5-4, the J call TRBJ1-6; the D is unclear. Germline loops: CDR1 SGHNT, CDR2 YYREEE (reference sequence). The CDR3 spans 16 residues. Trimming shortened V by 3 bases and J by 8 bases, and 18 bases separated the two germline ends.

This clone was seen only once. The chain uses TRBV6-6 and TRBJ2-7, with 8 nucleotides matching TRBD1. The V segment lost 6 bases and the J segment 8 bases; nucleotides outside the gene matches: 12. This CDR3 is 14 amino acids long. Germline CDR1 MNHNY, CDR2 SVGAGI (reference sequence). The CDR3 spells CASRDGTGSPQQYF. The DNA for the CDR3 is TGTGCCAGCAGGGACGGGACAGGTTCCCCCCAGCAGTACTTC.

This chain connects TRBV20-1 to TRBJ2-5; D is ambiguous. The CDR3 is 11 residues long. Trimming stripped 4 bases from V and 5 bases from J, with 8 bases between. Germline V lookup: CDR1 DFQATT, CDR2 SNEGSKA (reference sequence). CDR3 sequence: CSATPRETQYF. The CDR3 DNA reads as TGCAGTGCTACCCCCCGGGAGACCCAGTACTTC.

The rearrangement links TRBV7-3 to TRBJ2-5; 7 bases fit TRBD1. The J segment lost 2 bases and the V segment lost 5 bases, leaving 5 bases of the junction unmatched. This CDR3 is built from 14 residues. CDR1 is SGHTA and CDR2 is FQGTGA in the germline V gene. CDR3 loop: CASSLPGQQETQYF. The CDR3 DNA is TGTGCCAGCAGCCTGCCGGGACAGCAAGAGACCCAGTACTTC.

This clone came up a few times. The J gene is TRBJ1-1, the V gene TRBV19, with 7 nucleotides matching TRBD1. The CDR3 consists of 14 residues. J was trimmed by 11 bases and V by 5 bases; bases with no gene match: 14. In germline, CDR1 is LNHDA, CDR2 SQIVND (reference sequence). CDR3 DNA sequence: TGTGCCAGTAGTCCGCAACAGGGGTCCCTGAACGCTTTCTTT. Translating gives CASSPQQGSLNAFF.

CDR3 coding DNA: TGTGCCAGTAGAGGGGGCGAGACCCAGTACTTC. Translating it yields CASRGGETQYF. V is TRBV19 and J is TRBJ2-5; 7 bases fit TRBD1. CDR3 length: 11 residues. The junction had 0 bases not matched to a gene; V was cut back by 6 bases and J by 5 bases. CDR1 and CDR2 (germline): LNHDA, SQIVND (reference sequence).

V gene TRBV11-2 combines with J gene TRBJ1-6; D not certain. Germline V CDR1 and CDR2: SGHAT, FQNNGV. CDR3 length: 13 residues. V shed 3 bases and J shed 7 bases, with 7 bases lying between them. CDR3 in amino acids: CASSLTGNSPLHF. CDR3 nucleotide sequence: TGTGCCAGCAGCTTGACGGGAAATTCACCCCTCCACTTT. The entire variable domain, with the rest obtained from reference TRBV11-2 and TRBJ1-6, is as follows: EAGVAQSPRYKIIEKRQSVAFWCNPISGHATLYWYQQILGQGPKLLIQFQNNGVVDDSQLPKDRFSAERLKGVDSTLKIQPAKLEDSAVYLCASSLTGNSPLHFGNGTRLTVT.

The CDR3 coding sequence is TGCGCCAGCAGCTTGTTCGGCGGGGAAAGAGATACGCAGTATTTT. Its translation: CASSLFGGERDTQYF. The chain carries TRBV5-1 and TRBJ2-3; a possible D gene is TRBD2 (6 bases). From germline, CDR1 is SGHRS and CDR2 YFSETQ. The germline V and J ends were trimmed by 1 base and 5 bases, with 14 bases remaining between them. The CDR3 spans 15 residues.

V and J are TRBV29-1 and TRBJ2-3; 7 bases fit TRBD1. The length of the CDR3 is 16 residues. Germline V lookup: CDR1 SQVTM, CDR2 ANQGSEA. Losses at the gene ends were 7 bases for V and 0 bases for J; bases not matched to a gene: 13. In DNA, the CDR3 is TGCAGCGCCCGAACTACCGGGACAGCTAGCACAGATACGCAGTATTTT. Translated, it gives CSARTTGTASTDTQYF.

This chain uses TRBV6-5 with TRBJ1-1, with a possible D match to TRBD1 (6 bases). With 5 bases removed from V and 4 bases from J, the gap between germline ends came to 14 bases. This CDR3 has 14 residues. CDR1 is MNHEY, CDR2 SVGAGI, per germline. The CDR3 DNA reads as TGTGCCAGCAGTCCGACCTCAGGGGTCACTGAAGCTTTCTTT. This encodes CASSPTSGVTEAFF.

The V gene is TRBV7-6, the J gene TRBJ2-5; tentative D call: TRBD1 (8 bases). The CDR3 spans 16 residues. With 5 bases removed from V and 2 bases from J, the gap between germline ends came to 18 bases. Germline lookup yields CDR1 SGHVS and CDR2 FNYEAQ. The CDR3 bases are TGTGCCAGCAGCAAGACAGGGGAGGGGTCTCAAGAGACCCAGTACTTC. Residues: CASSKTGEGSQETQYF.

The J gene is TRBJ2-7, the V gene TRBV11-2; D may be TRBD1 (7 bases). V lost 8 bases to trimming and J lost 2 bases, with 31 bases between them. Germline CDR1 reads SGHAT; CDR2 reads FQNNGV. The CDR3 runs to 19 residues. CDR3 sequence (DNA): TGTGCCAGCGCAGCCCCGGGACAGAGGGCTGGCGGGACAACCTACGAGCAGTACTTC. Translating it yields CASAAPGQRAGGTTYEQYF.

The rearrangement uses TRBV7-2 and TRBJ2-7, with 8 bases identical to TRBD1. J lost 4 bases, V lost 1 base, and 6 bases had no gene match. The CDR3 length is 15 residues. Per germline, CDR1 SGHTA and CDR2 FQGNSA. CDR3 amino acids: CASSLERTGMYEQYF. CDR3 DNA sequence: TGTGCCAGCAGCTTAGAAAGGACAGGGATGTACGAGCAGTACTTC. The entire variable domain, with the rest obtained from reference TRBV7-2 and TRBJ2-7, is as follows: GAGVSQSPSNKVTEKGKDVELRCDPISGHTALYWYRQSLGQGLEFLIYFQGNSAPDKSGLPSDRFSAERTGGSVSTLTIQRTQQEDSAVYLCASSLERTGMYEQYFGPGTRLTVT.

The chain has TRBV18 and TRBJ2-3, with 8 bases identical to TRBD1. The CDR3 length is 14 residues. Per the germline V gene, CDR1 is KGHSH and CDR2 is LQKENI. The V segment lost 6 bases and the J segment 7 bases; nucleotides outside the gene matches: 9. The CDR3: CASSPQGAGYTQYF. The CDR3 DNA sequence: TGTGCCAGCTCTCCCCAGGGGGCCGGATATACGCAGTATTTT.

The chain joins TRBV25-1 to TRBJ1-3; unclear D gene. The V and J ends lost 2 bases and 2 bases respectively, with 4 bases between them. The CDR3 extends over 13 amino acids. Germline V gene data show CDR1 as MGHDK and CDR2 as SYGVNS. For the CDR3, the DNA is TGTGCCAGCAGTGAAGCAGCTGGAAACACCATATATTTT. It translates to CASSEAAGNTIYF.

This chain uses TRBV20-1 with TRBJ2-7; 7 positions agree with TRBD1. V trimming: 3 bases; J trimming: 6 bases; junction bases outside the gene matches: 2. CDR3 size: 11 residues. Germline CDR1 DFQATT, CDR2 SNEGSKA (reference sequence). CDR3: CSARPGGEQYF. CDR3 bases: TGCAGTGCTAGGCCAGGGGGCGAGCAGTACTTC.

CDR3 amino acids: CATSRDRGQETQYF. The CDR3 nucleotides are TGTGCCACCAGCAGAGACAGGGGGCAAGAGACCCAGTACTTC. V gene TRBV15 combines with J gene TRBJ2-5; 7 bases align to TRBD1. The CDR3 spans 14 residues. Germline assignment: CDR1 LNHNV and CDR2 YYDKDF (reference sequence). The V and J ends lost 0 bases and 2 bases, in that order; junction bases with no gene match: 0.

The rearrangement links TRBV18 to TRBJ2-2; 8 bases fit TRBD1. Germline V CDR1 and CDR2: KGHSH, LQKENI. The CDR3 consists of 15 residues. Trimming removed 5 bases from V and 5 bases from J; junction bases left unmatched: 7. In DNA form, the CDR3 reads TGTGCCAGCTCATCGGGGGACAGGTTGACCGGGGAGCTGTTTTTT. Protein product: CASSSGDRLTGELFF.

The rearrangement joins TRBV6-1 to TRBJ2-1, with 9 positions matching TRBD1. Trimming cost V 3 bases and J 1 base; bases outside gene matches: 4. Germline V gene sequence: CDR1 MNHNS, CDR2 SASEGT. The length of the CDR3 is 16 residues. The CDR3 sequence: CASSDYRGLSYNEQFF. As DNA, the CDR3 is TGTGCCAGCAGTGATTACAGGGGGCTATCCTACAATGAGCAGTTCTTC.

In this sample, this clone turned up a few times. The chain is built from TRBV6-5 and TRBJ2-4; D perhaps matches TRBD1 (5 bases). Germline CDR1 is MNHEY and CDR2 is SVGAGI. This CDR3 is built from 14 residues. V was shortened by 3 bases and J by 1 base, with 7 bases between the two germline ends. CDR3 sequence: CASSYSGAKNIQYF. Here the CDR3 DNA reads TGTGCCAGCAGTTATTCAGGGGCCAAAAACATTCAGTACTTC.

This chain connects TRBV5-1 to TRBJ2-2; D not resolved. CDR3 length: 15 residues. The V end was cut by 4 bases, the J end by 0 bases, with 10 bases between. The germline V gene has CDR1 SGHRS and CDR2 YFSETQ. This CDR3 reads CASSTRLANTGELFF. The CDR3 DNA follows: TGCGCCAGCAGCACGAGGTTAGCGAACACCGGGGAGCTGTTTTTT.

This chain uses TRBV7-8 with TRBJ1-4; the D gene is possibly TRBD1 (6 bases). Germline CDR1 and CDR2: SGHVS and FQNEAQ. The CDR3 is 14 amino acids. Trimming took 2 bases from V and 8 from J, leaving 12 bases between them. CDR3: CASSLRGLSEKLFF. For the CDR3, the DNA is TGTGCCAGCAGCTTAAGGGGGTTGAGCGAAAAACTGTTTTTT.

CDR3 in DNA: TGTGCCAGCTCACCACCCGGAGCTGAGCAGTTCTTC. Amino acids: CASSPPGAEQFF. This sequence joins TRBV18 and TRBJ2-1; D is ambiguous. This CDR3 is 12 amino acids long. Trimming pared 0 bases from V and 9 bases from J, leaving 6 bases between. Germline CDR1 and CDR2: KGHSH and LQKENI.

The chain links TRBV27 to TRBJ2-5; perhaps TRBD2 as D (5 bases). The CDR3 contains 14 residues. CDR1 is MNHEY and CDR2 is SMNVEV in the germline V gene (reference sequence). Deletions cut 2 bases from V and 2 bases from J, with 9 bases between. Here the CDR3 reads CASSLGRTQETQYF. The CDR3, as DNA: TGTGCCAGCAGTTTAGGGCGGACTCAAGAGACCCAGTACTTC.

This rearrangement joins TRBV6-5 to TRBJ2-1; TRBD1 is a possible D gene (5 bases). Germline V gene data show CDR1 as MNHEY and CDR2 as SVGAGI. The V gene lost 2 bases and the J gene lost 2 bases, with 10 bases spanning the gap. The CDR3 is 15 amino acids. CDR3: CASSYGLGPYNEQFF. CDR3 nucleotide sequence: TGTGCCAGCAGTTACGGCCTGGGGCCCTACAATGAGCAGTTCTTC.

This rearrangement joins TRBV5-1 to TRBJ2-7; tentative D call: TRBD1 (6 bases). The germline V gene has CDR1 SGHRS and CDR2 YFSETQ. V lost 2 bases and J 3 bases, leaving 9 bases between the germline ends. The CDR3 has 13 amino acids. CDR3 in DNA: TGCGCCAGCAGCTTAGGACAGAACTACGAGCAGTACTTC. This encodes CASSLGQNYEQYF.

This clone rates as medium-sized (0.01 to 0.1%). The chain links TRBV5-6 to TRBJ2-2, with D possibly TRBD2 on 6 matching bases. V shed 2 bases and J shed 6 bases, with 11 bases lying between them. In germline, CDR1 is SGHDT, CDR2 YYEEEE. The CDR3 sequence is 14 residues long. DNA of the CDR3: TGTGCCAGCAGCTTTGGAGGGTTAGCCGGGGAGCTGTTTTTT. Translated: CASSFGGLAGELFF.

This chain connects TRBV5-1 to TRBJ2-1, with 9 bases that match TRBD1. This CDR3 contains 15 residues. In germline, CDR1 is SGHRS, CDR2 YFSETQ. V lost 2 bases, J lost 6 bases, and 6 bases stayed unmatched. CDR3 DNA sequence: TGCGCCAGCAGCTTAGGGGACAGGGAGGTCAATGAGCAGTTCTTC. Amino acid sequence: CASSLGDREVNEQFF.

The chain is built from TRBV19 and TRBJ1-5; D ambiguous. V lost 7 bases to trimming and J lost 3 bases, with 7 bases between them. The CDR3 is made up of 12 amino acids. CDR1 and CDR2 from the germline V gene are LNHDA and SQIVND (reference sequence). CDR3 loop: CASKEVNQPQHF. CDR3 coding DNA: TGTGCCAGTAAGGAGGTCAATCAGCCCCAGCATTTT. Full variable domain (remainder filled in from reference TRBV19 and TRBJ1-5): DGGITQSPKYLFRKEGQNVTLSCEQNLNHDAMYWYRQDPGQGLRLIYYSQIVNDFQKGDIAEGYSVSREKKESFPLTVTSAQKNPTAFYLCASKEVNQPQHFGDGTRLSIL.